Below, one TCR beta chain is given with its context. It lacks a known antigen. The sample holds no much larger clone one base away, and base qualities are not on file. The source of the sample is a study of T-cell memory formation after mild COVID-19 (dated by TCRdb to about 2021). Context from the whole study: Most TCR sequence clusters were specific to one of the two donors. Longitudinal TCRalpha and TCRbeta repertoire sequencing tracked T-cell clones expanding and contracting after mild COVID-19 in a couple of donors. The cohort was made up of two young adult volunteers, one female and one male, who were previously healthy.

Germline trimming amounts to 4 bases on V and 4 bases on J, with 3 as the count of junction bases outside the gene matches. Counted from cysteine to phenylalanine, this CDR3 has 14 amino acids. Of all the DNA, just the CDR3 is kept, 42 bases in frame from base 1. CDR1 MRHNA and CDR2 SNTAGT were looked up in the germline V gene. PBMCs were isolated by Ficoll-Paque density gradient centrifugation. The paper's findings and limits, for the study overall: Only a couple of mild cases were covered in the study, and larger cohorts including severe cases with pre-infection samples were considered necessary. From day 15 to 85, contracting clones showed balanced CD4/CD8 phenotypes, whereas a second wave of clones that expanded from day 15 to 37 leaned towards CD4+. Contracting CD4+ clones were located mainly in the CM and EM memory subsets, whereas CD8+ clones were found to be enriched in EMRA. SARS-CoV-2 specificity of the second-wave clones peaking on day 37 was not confirmed. The detection of some responding clones in pre-infection memory suggests that pre-existing cross-reactive memory T cells joined the SARS-CoV-2 response.

TCRdb shows the sequencer as Illumina NovaSeq 6000. TCRalpha and TCRbeta cDNA libraries were built by 5'RACE with constant-segment primers, adding sample barcodes and unique molecular identifiers. Trizol reagent was used to extract RNA from every sample. Libraries were amplified in two PCR steps, with a second sample barcode and Illumina TruSeq adapters added in the second step. The libraries were sequenced on an Illumina NovaSeq using 2 x 150 bp paired-end reads. Per the authors' processing: The reads were demultiplexed and collapsed into UMI-guided consensus sequences using migec v1.2.7. Using mixcr v2.1.11, UMI consensuses were aligned to TRA and TRB V and J templates and then assembled into clonotypes. A clonotype was counted as expanded or contracted only when both edgeR and NoisET called the clonotype significant, with the noise models trained on biological replicates. For edgeR calls, the thresholds were a false discovery rate-adjusted p below 0.01 and a log2 fold-change of 1. As an exploratory analysis of dynamics, max-normalized trajectories of the 1000 most abundant clonotypes were examined with PCA combined with hierarchical clustering. Separately sequenced CD4+ and CD8+ repertoires were used to assign the CD4 or CD8 phenotype of responding clones. Starting from the raw public reads, TCRdb applied fastp trimming at Q25, assembled clones with MiXCR and retained in-frame beta chains. Every CDR3 protein is listed once, alongside the most common genes and DNA of its rows. Clone size and V and J calls follow TCRdb, not the original study. The sample table holds around 80,000 distinct CDR3 sequences, of which more than 10% were seen once. 41% of the sample lies in the top ten.

Sequences were obtained from PBMCs or a T cell subset sorted from them (not recorded which). The receptor was derived from a man between 18 and 29 years old who had mild COVID-19 (a few samples of this study predate the infection). The sample titles of this study are shuffled in the database, so cell type and time point are left out; the donor was told from shared clones. The V and J segments used are TRBV6-4 and TRBJ2-3, and 9 junctional nucleotides match TRBD1. The encoded CDR3 is CASSAGTGPDTQYF. In nucleotides, the sequence is TGTGCCAGCAGTGCCGGGACAGGGCCAGATACGCAGTATTTT.